This T cell receptor (beta chain) derives from a study of blood T cell repertoires in COVID-19. Sequencing was performed with immunoSEQ multiplex PCR; in TCRdb, only in-frame clones are kept and a portion is missing. The sample consists of roughly 400,000 clones, 85% to 90% of them appearing once. The CDR3 is 13 amino acids. Germline V CDR1 and CDR2: SGHRS, YFSETQ. V was shortened by 4 bases and J by 7 bases, with 14 bases between the two germline ends. The sequenced sample was PBMCs or T cells enriched from blood (not recorded which). The J gene is TRBJ2-5, the V gene TRBV5-1; D is perhaps TRBD2 (5 bases). The sequence derives from a man aged 25-45 years who had recovered from COVID-19. CDR3 nucleotide sequence: TGCGCCAGCAGCCGGGAAGGTTTAAGGACCCAGTACTTC. It is translated as CASSREGLRTQYF.